The present entry profiles one T cell receptor (beta chain) with its context. Its antigen is still unknown. The entry originates in a study of CD8 T cells in ankylosing spondylitis. The CDR3 consists of 14 residues. Quantitative 5'-RACE with molecular barcodes produced the TCR beta libraries. TCRdb fed the 5' RACE reads into MiXCR, producing one record per CDR3 protein. Of a few hundred thousand distinct CDR3 sequences in the sample, approximately 20% are singletons; the top ten hold under 40%. General study points: In reactive arthritis synovial fluid and blood, some motif variants had been reported before. Disease-associated clones were reportedly significantly overrepresented in matched ankylosing spondylitis synovial fluid. Ankylosing spondylitis blood appeared to be characterized by a TCR beta motif of several highly homologous variants.

This chain links TRBV21-1 with TRBJ2-2; TRBD2, the D gene given by the table, was not confirmed from the DNA. TRBV21-1 is assigned pseudogene status. The clonotype comes from a male donor with ankylosing spondylitis or in good health (not recorded which). What was sequenced was blood, either unsorted or a sorted T cell fraction (not recorded which). In DNA form, the CDR3 reads TGTGCCAGACATGGACTAGCGGTAAACGGGGAGCTGTTTTTT. This codes for CARHGLAVNGELFF.